Listed here are 18 T cell receptor beta chains from one sample, sequenced in a study of shared clonotypes between healthy human individuals. Method: immunoSEQ multiplex PCR; TCRdb's copy keeps in-frame clones and lacks some. Of over a million clones in the sample, approximately 97% were seen once. Sample: naive CD4+ T cells sorted from blood. Indicated subset: CD45RA+ positively selected. Every receptor here comes from a man aged 30 to 39 in good health.

This clone was counted only a few times. V is TRBV2 and J is TRBJ1-5; perhaps TRBD1 as D (6 bases). CDR1 SNHLY and CDR2 FYNNEI come from the germline V gene. The CDR3 spans 13 residues. V lost 6 bases to trimming and J lost 3 bases, with 9 bases between them. CDR3 in DNA: TGTGCCAGCAGGAGGGACAACAATCAGCCCCAGCATTTT. It codes for CASRRDNNQPQHF. Combining the CDR3 with reference TRBV2 and TRBJ1-5 gives the whole variable domain EPEVTQTPSHQVTQMGQEVILRCVPISNHLYFYWYRQILGQKVEFLVSFYNNEISEKSEIFDDQFSVERPDGSNFTLKIRSTKLEDSAMYFCASRRDNNQPQHFGDGTRLSIL.

The chain employs TRBV7-9 and TRBJ2-7; 10 nucleotides match TRBD1. The J segment lost 2 bases and the V segment lost 1 base, leaving 2 bases of the junction unmatched. The CDR3 contains 15 residues. CDR1 is SEHNR, CDR2 FQNEAQ, per germline (reference sequence). The CDR3 loop reads CASSLEGTGAYEQYF. The DNA of the CDR3 is TGTGCCAGCAGCTTAGAAGGGACAGGGGCCTACGAGCAGTACTTC.

This chain joins TRBV29-1 and TRBJ1-2, with TRBD1 as a possible D gene (5 bases). V lost 7 bases to trimming and J lost 5 bases, with 11 bases between them. CDR3 length: 11 residues. Germline assignment: CDR1 SQVTM and CDR2 ANQGSEA. As DNA, the CDR3 is TGCAGCGCCGGGACTGTTTATGGCTACACCTTC. Its translation: CSAGTVYGYTF.

The chain uses TRBV30 and TRBJ2-1; the D is unclear. This CDR3 comprises 14 residues. V was clipped by 4 bases and J by 4 bases, with 14 bases between them. Germline loops: CDR1 GTSNPN, CDR2 SVGIG (reference sequence). Written as DNA, the CDR3 is TGTGCCTGGATATTTAAGGGTGATTACAATGAGCAGTTCTTC. This translates into CAWIFKGDYNEQFF.

CDR3 bases: TGTGCCAGCAGCTTAGAAATACTGAGGGATCAGCCCCAGCATTTT. Its translation: CASSLEILRDQPQHF. The rearrangement joins TRBV7-2 to TRBJ1-5; the D is unclear. The CDR3 has 15 amino acids. Looked up from germline, CDR1 is SGHTA and CDR2 is FQGNSA. Between the trimmed V and J ends, which lost 1 base and 5 bases, there was a span of 12 bases.

Turning to this clone: Different DNA sequences within this sample yield the same CDR3. The rearrangement links TRBV7-9 to TRBJ2-7; TRBD2 agrees at 11 bases. Germline-derived CDR1 and CDR2 are SEHNR and FQNEAQ (reference sequence). The V and J ends lost 5 bases and 1 base, in that order; junction bases with no gene match: 4. This CDR3 spans 15 amino acids. The CDR3 DNA is TGTGCCAGCAGCCCCCTAGCGGGAGGATCCTACGAGCAGTACTTC. Amino acid sequence: CASSPLAGGSYEQYF.

Notes on this clone: Other DNA sequences in the sample encode the same CDR3. The chain recombines TRBV5-1 with TRBJ2-2; D might be TRBD1 (7 bases). CDR3 length: 16 amino acids. The V end lost 0 bases, the J end lost 5 bases, and 14 bases lay between the germline ends. In germline, CDR1 is SGHRS, CDR2 YFSETQ. For the CDR3, the DNA is TGCGCCAGCAGCTTGGAGGCAGGGGGGCTAACCGGGGAGCTGTTTTTT. It yields the protein CASSLEAGGLTGELFF.

This chain joins TRBV18 and TRBJ2-5; perhaps TRBD1 as D (6 bases). The CDR3 length is 15 residues. CDR1 is KGHSH, CDR2 LQKENI, per germline. The V and J ends lost 1 base and 5 bases respectively, with 14 bases between them. The CDR3 DNA follows: TGTGCCAGCTCACCACGTGTAGGGGGTTGGGAGACCCAGTACTTC. Its protein product is CASSPRVGGWETQYF.

V is TRBV28 and J is TRBJ2-7; D is unclear. Germline CDR1 and CDR2: MDHEN and SYDVKM. Trimming stripped 6 bases from V and 6 bases from J, with 18 bases between. This CDR3 is built from 14 residues. This CDR3 is CASRVETRAAEQYF. CDR3 sequence (DNA): TGTGCCAGCAGAGTAGAAACCCGAGCTGCCGAGCAGTACTTC.

The chain is built from TRBV10-3 and TRBJ2-2; TRBD1 matches at 7 bases. V was pared by 8 bases and J by 6 bases, with 6 bases of the junction left unmatched. The CDR3 runs 13 residues. Germline-derived CDR1 and CDR2 are ENHRY and SYGVKD. The CDR3 is CAIGQGESGELFF. The CDR3 nucleotides read TGTGCCATCGGGCAGGGGGAGTCCGGGGAGCTGTTTTTT.

The chain uses TRBV28 and TRBJ2-7; D call uncertain. CDR1 MDHEN and CDR2 SYDVKM come from the germline V gene. The CDR3 covers 15 residues. V shed 3 bases and J shed 0 bases, with 12 bases lying between them. The CDR3 is CASSFLSGNSYEQYF. The DNA of the CDR3 is TGTGCCAGCAGTTTTCTCTCGGGTAACTCCTACGAGCAGTACTTC.

This clone has just one count. V gene TRBV2 combines with J gene TRBJ2-7, with TRBD2 identical over 13 bases. J lost 5 bases, V lost 6 bases, and 4 bases had no gene match. CDR3 length equals 14 residues. Germline V gives CDR1 SNHLY, CDR2 FYNNEI. Written as DNA, the CDR3 is TGTGCCAGCAGCACTAGCGGGAGGGCCAACGAGCAGTACTTC. It encodes CASSTSGRANEQYF.

The chain is built from TRBV5-6 and TRBJ2-7; D gene ambiguous. The CDR3 is 11 amino acids. Germline V gives CDR1 SGHDT, CDR2 YYEEEE. Deletions cut 0 bases from V and 12 bases from J, with 10 bases between. CDR3 sequence (DNA): TGTGCCAGCAGCTTGGCTTCACCCCGGTACTTC. It is translated as CASSLASPRYF. Supplemented by reference TRBV5-6 and TRBJ2-7, the full variable domain reads DAGVTQSPTHLIKTRGQQVTLRCSPKSGHDTVSWYQQALGQGPQFIFQYYEEEERQRGNFPDRFSGHQFPNYSSELNVNALLLGDSALYLCASSLASPRYFGPGTRLTVT.

This clone has more than one count but fewer than ten. Other nucleotide sequences in the sample specify the same CDR3. The chain uses TRBV7-9 and TRBJ2-3; D uncertain. Germline V gene data show CDR1 as SEHNR and CDR2 as FQNEAQ (reference sequence). V was cut by 1 base and J by 6 bases, with 5 bases left in between. This CDR3 has 12 amino acids. Here the CDR3 reads CASSLGPDTQYF. CDR3 in DNA: TGTGCCAGCAGCTTAGGGCCTGATACGCAGTATTTT.

The gene calls are TRBV20-1 and TRBJ1-1; D gene uncertain. This CDR3 spans 11 amino acids. CDR1 is DFQATT and CDR2 is SNEGSKA in the germline V gene (reference sequence). The V and J ends lost 7 bases and 1 base respectively, with 7 bases between them. CDR3 residues: CSVPSNTEAFF. The CDR3 DNA sequence: TGCAGTGTTCCGTCGAACACTGAAGCTTTCTTT.

This clone was observed once. The chain couples TRBV5-1 to TRBJ2-3, with TRBD2 identical over 7 bases. Per the germline V gene, CDR1 is SGHRS and CDR2 is YFSETQ. With V trimmed by 6 bases and J by 3 bases, 19 bases remained unmatched. The CDR3 contains 18 residues. The CDR3 sequence: CASNQAPGREGRTDTQYF. The CDR3 DNA is TGCGCCAGCAACCAAGCGCCAGGCAGGGAGGGGAGAACAGATACGCAGTATTTT.

The genes are TRBV18 and TRBJ2-7; 8 bases map to TRBD1. The germline gives CDR1 KGHSH, CDR2 LQKENI. V was pared by 3 bases and J by 3 bases, with 7 bases of the junction left unmatched. The length of the CDR3 is 15 residues. In DNA, the CDR3 is TGTGCCAGCTCACCGGTCAGGACAGGGCACTACGAGCAGTACTTC. Amino acids: CASSPVRTGHYEQYF.

The gene calls are TRBV7-8 and TRBJ2-7; D gene uncertain. The CDR3 is 15 residues long. V shed 7 bases and J shed 1 base, with 17 bases lying between them. CDR1 is SGHVS and CDR2 is FQNEAQ in the germline V gene. The CDR3 bases are TGTGCCAGCACTCCACAAGCTTTACAGTCCTACGAGCAGTACTTC. It translates to CASTPQALQSYEQYF.